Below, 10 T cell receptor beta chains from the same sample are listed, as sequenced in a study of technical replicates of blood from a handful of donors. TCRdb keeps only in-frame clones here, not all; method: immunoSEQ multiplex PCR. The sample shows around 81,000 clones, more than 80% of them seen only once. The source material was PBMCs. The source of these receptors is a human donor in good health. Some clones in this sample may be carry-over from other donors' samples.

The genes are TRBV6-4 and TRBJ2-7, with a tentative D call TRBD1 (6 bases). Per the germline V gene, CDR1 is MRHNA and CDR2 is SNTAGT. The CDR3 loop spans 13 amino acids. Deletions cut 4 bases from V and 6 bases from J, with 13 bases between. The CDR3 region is CASSANRVSEQYF. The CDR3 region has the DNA TGTGCCAGCAGTGCTAACAGGGTGAGCGAGCAGTACTTC.

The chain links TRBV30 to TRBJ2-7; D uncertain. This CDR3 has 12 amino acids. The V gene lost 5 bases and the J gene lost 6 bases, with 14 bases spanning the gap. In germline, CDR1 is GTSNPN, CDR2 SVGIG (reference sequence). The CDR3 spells CAWASPRREQYF. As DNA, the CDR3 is TGTGCCTGGGCCTCCCCGAGGCGCGAGCAGTACTTC.

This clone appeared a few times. CDR3 sequence: CSVTGQGGAAALHTGELFF. The DNA for the CDR3 is TGCAGCGTCACCGGACAGGGAGGGGCGGCAGCCTTACACACCGGGGAGCTGTTTTTT. The chain uses TRBV29-1 and TRBJ2-2; D possibly corresponds to TRBD1 (8 bases). V lost 6 bases to trimming and J lost 3 bases, with 29 bases between them. CDR1 is SQVTM and CDR2 is ANQGSEA in the germline V gene. The CDR3 is 19 residues long.

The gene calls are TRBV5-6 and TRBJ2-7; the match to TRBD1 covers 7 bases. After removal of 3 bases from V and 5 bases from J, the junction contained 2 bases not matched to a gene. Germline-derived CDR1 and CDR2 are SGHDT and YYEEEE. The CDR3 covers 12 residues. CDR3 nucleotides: TGTGCCAGCAGCTCGACAGGGCACGAGCAGTACTTC. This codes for CASSSTGHEQYF.

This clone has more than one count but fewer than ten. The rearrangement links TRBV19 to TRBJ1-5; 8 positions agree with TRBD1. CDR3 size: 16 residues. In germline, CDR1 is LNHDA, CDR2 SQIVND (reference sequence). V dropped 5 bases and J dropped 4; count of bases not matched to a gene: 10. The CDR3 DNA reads TGTGCCAGTAGTCGACAGGGGAGCCCTTTTAATCAGCCCCAGCATTTT. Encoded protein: CASSRQGSPFNQPQHF.

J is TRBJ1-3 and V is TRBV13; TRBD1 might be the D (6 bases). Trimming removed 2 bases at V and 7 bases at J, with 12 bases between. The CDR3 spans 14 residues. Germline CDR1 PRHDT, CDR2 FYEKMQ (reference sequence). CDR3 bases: TGTGCCAGCAGCTTACAGGGGTTAGGGAACACCATATATTTT. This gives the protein CASSLQGLGNTIYF.

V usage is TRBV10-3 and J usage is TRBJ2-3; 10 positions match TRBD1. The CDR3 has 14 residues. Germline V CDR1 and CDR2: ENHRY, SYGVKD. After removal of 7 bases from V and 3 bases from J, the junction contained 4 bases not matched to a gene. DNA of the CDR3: TGTGCCATCACCTTGGACAGGGGGACAGATACGCAGTATTTT. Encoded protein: CAITLDRGTDTQYF.

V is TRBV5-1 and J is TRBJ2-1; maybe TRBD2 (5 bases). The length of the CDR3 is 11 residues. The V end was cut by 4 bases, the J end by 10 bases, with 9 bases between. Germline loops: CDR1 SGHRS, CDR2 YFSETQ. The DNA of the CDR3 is TGCGCCAGCAGCCTGAGCGGAGAGCAGTTCTTC. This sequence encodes CASSLSGEQFF.

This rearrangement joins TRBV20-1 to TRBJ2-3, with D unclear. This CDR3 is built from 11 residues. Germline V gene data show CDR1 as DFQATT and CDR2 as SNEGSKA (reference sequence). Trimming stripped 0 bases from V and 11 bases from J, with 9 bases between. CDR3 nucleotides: TGCAGTGCTAGAGAGACGGGTGTGCAGTATTTT. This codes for CSARETGVQYF.

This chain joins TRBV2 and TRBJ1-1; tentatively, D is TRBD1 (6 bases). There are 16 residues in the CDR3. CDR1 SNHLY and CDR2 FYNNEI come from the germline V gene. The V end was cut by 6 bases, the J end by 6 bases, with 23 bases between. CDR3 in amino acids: CASRAAGGGLGAEAFF. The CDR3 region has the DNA TGTGCCAGCAGGGCCGCGGGGGGGGGCCTAGGGGCTGAAGCTTTCTTT.